This TCR beta chain emerged from a study of blood T cell repertoires in COVID-19. About the research overall: From T cells, B-cell-depleted T cells, or PBMCs came the material, which was cDNA or gDNA.

Germline V lookup: CDR1 MGHDK, CDR2 SYGVNS. V lost 1 base and J lost 5, with 17 bases in between. CDR3 length: 16 amino acids. Sequenced by immunoSEQ multiplex PCR; TCRdb stores in-frame clones only, minus some. The table records roughly 200,000 clones, around 80% of them present only once. Input material: peripheral blood. J is TRBJ1-2 and V is TRBV25-1; D may be TRBD1 (6 bases). This sequence originates from a man aged 40-49 years with active or convalescent COVID-19. CDR3 loop: CASSEWGRGGDYGYTF. The CDR3 bases are TGTGCCAGCAGTGAATGGGGGAGAGGGGGGGATTATGGCTACACCTTC.